The 7 T cell receptor beta chains below come from one sample, sequenced in a study of blood T cells in healthy people across ages. A sample-barcoded 5' primer and a J-beta primer mix were used in a second PCR of roughly 7 to 12 cycles. TCRdb ran MiXCR on the 5' RACE reads and lists one entry per CDR3 protein. Of about 1.1 million distinct CDR3 sequences listed, 35% to 40% are singletons. Sequenced sample: blood. Receptor source: a man aged 18 to 30 in good health.

The chain has TRBV2 and TRBJ2-1; D is undetermined. The CDR3 contains 12 residues. Germline CDR1 is SNHLY and CDR2 is FYNNEI. Trimming took 7 bases from V and 10 from J, leaving 14 bases between them. The CDR3 loop is CASIGRTYEQFF. CDR3 nucleotide sequence: TGTGCCAGCATTGGGCGGACCTACGAGCAGTTCTTC.

V and J are TRBV12-3 or TRBV12-4 and TRBJ2-4, with 7 bases matching TRBD1. V shed 5 bases, J shed 9 bases, and the junction held 10 bases outside the gene matches. This CDR3 is built from 14 residues. CDR3 sequence reads: CASSVRQGEGIQYF. The DNA of the CDR3 is TGTGCCAGCAGTGTACGGCAGGGGGAAGGCATTCAGTACTTC.

The gene calls are TRBV13 and TRBJ1-1, with D perhaps matching TRBD1 (6 bases). The ends were cut back, 0 bases at V and 8 bases at J, with 16 bases in the middle. CDR1 and CDR2 from the germline V gene are PRHDT and FYEKMQ (reference sequence). The CDR3 is made up of 15 amino acids. The DNA for the CDR3 is TGTGCCAGCAGCTTAGGCCGAGGGGGACAAAAGGAAGCTTTCTTT. This sequence encodes CASSLGRGGQKEAFF.

This clonotype was seen a handful of times. The chain has TRBV2 and TRBJ2-5; maybe TRBD2 (6 bases). The DNA end lines up better with TRBJ2-7; the J call may be wrong. The CDR3 consists of 16 residues. CDR1 and CDR2 from the germline V gene are SNHLY and FYNNEI. In DNA, the CDR3 is TGTGCCAGCAGTATAGAATTGTGGCGGGACTCCTACGAGCAGTACTTC. This codes for CASSIELWRDSYEQYF.

This clonotype was counted ten times or more. V is TRBV10-3 and J is TRBJ2-6; D might be TRBD1 (6 bases). This CDR3 region has 15 residues. In germline, CDR1 is ENHRY, CDR2 SYGVKD. V was shortened by 5 bases and J by 0 bases, with 8 bases between the two germline ends. The CDR3 DNA sequence: TGTGCCATCAGTACAGGGCTCTCTGGGGCCAACGTCCTGACTTTC. Its translation is CAISTGLSGANVLTF.

This clonotype was detected a few times. The chain uses TRBV7-3 and TRBJ2-7, with D possibly TRBD1 on 6 matching bases. CDR1 SGHTA and CDR2 FQGTGA come from the germline V gene. Trimming pared 5 bases from V and 4 bases from J, leaving 12 bases between. This CDR3 contains 13 residues. CDR3 in DNA: TGTGCCAGCAGCCCAATGACAGGTTACGAGCAGTACTTC. It encodes CASSPMTGYEQYF. Full variable domain (rest looked up from reference TRBV7-3 and TRBJ2-7): GAGVSQTPSNKVTEKGKYVELRCDPISGHTALYWYRQSLGQGPEFLIYFQGTGAADDSGLPNDRFFAVRPEGSVSTLKIQRTERGDSAVYLCASSPMTGYEQYFGPGTRLTVT.

In this sample, this clonotype turned up a few times. The chain links TRBV7-2 to TRBJ2-7, with no clear D. The V gene's germline CDR1 is SGHTA and CDR2 FQGNSA. V dropped 0 bases and J dropped 2 bases, with 8 bases sitting between them. The CDR3 extends over 14 amino acids. CDR3 in DNA: TGTGCCAGCAGCTTAGCGCTTAATACCTACGAGCAGTACTTC. Its protein is CASSLALNTYEQYF.